The source of this TCR beta chain is a study of OX40 agonist ivuxolimab in advanced cancers. The wider study: Dose-escalation patients were diagnosed with hepatocellular carcinoma, melanoma, renal cell cancer or head and neck cancer. Study-wide results and limits: At doses 0.1 to 3.0 mg/kg, CD4+ and CD8+ clones expanded.

Data came from immunoSEQ multiplex PCR; TCRdb stores just in-frame clones and leaves some out. The sample has around 100,000 clones, 75% to 95% seen once. Worth noting for this clone: What it binds is unknown.

Germline assignment: CDR1 LNHDA and CDR2 SQIVND (reference sequence). The CDR3 has 17 residues. Germline trimming cut 4 bases from V and 7 bases from J; bases unmatched to any gene: 16. The input for sequencing was CD4+ or CD8+ T cells sorted from blood, taken in a trial of the OX40 agonist ivuxolimab. The chain uses TRBV19 and TRBJ2-1, with 7 bases identical to TRBD1. This TCR was recovered from an adult with an advanced solid tumor such as melanoma, head and neck, liver or kidney cancer. CDR3 coding DNA: TGTGCCAGTAGTACGGGACAGACCAGAATCAGGGGAAATGAGCAGTTCTTC. Its protein is CASSTGQTRIRGNEQFF.